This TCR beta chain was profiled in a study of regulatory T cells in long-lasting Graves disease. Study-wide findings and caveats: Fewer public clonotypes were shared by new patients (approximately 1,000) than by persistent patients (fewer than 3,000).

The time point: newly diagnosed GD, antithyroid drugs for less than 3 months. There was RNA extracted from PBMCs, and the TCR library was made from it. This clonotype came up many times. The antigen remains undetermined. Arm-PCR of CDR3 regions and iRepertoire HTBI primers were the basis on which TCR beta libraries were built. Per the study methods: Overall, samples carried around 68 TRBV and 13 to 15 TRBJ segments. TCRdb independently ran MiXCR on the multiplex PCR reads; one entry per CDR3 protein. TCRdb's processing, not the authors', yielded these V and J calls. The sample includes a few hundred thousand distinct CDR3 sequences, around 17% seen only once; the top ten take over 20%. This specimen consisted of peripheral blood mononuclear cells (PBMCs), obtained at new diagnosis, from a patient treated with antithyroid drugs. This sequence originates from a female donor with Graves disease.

The CDR3 nucleotides read TGTGCCAGCAGCTTATGGCTAGCGGGGACTCCCTACGAGCAGTACTTC. Protein sequence: CASSLWLAGTPYEQYF. The chain combines TRBV11-1 with TRBJ2-7, with 9 nucleotides matching TRBD2. Per germline, CDR1 SGHAT and CDR2 FQDESV (reference sequence). The V and J ends lost 2 bases and 2 bases, in that order; junction bases with no gene match: 7. This CDR3 contains 16 residues.